Listed here are 25 T cell receptor beta chains from one sample, sequenced in a study of T cell responses to AZD1222 COVID-19 vaccine. Some clones are missing from TCRdb's copy, which holds only in-frame ones; the method was immunoSEQ multiplex PCR. The sample consists of fewer than 150,000 clones, 86% of them appearing once. Source: peripheral blood, taken on day 0 of AZD1222 vaccination. All receptors come from an adult in good health.

V gene TRBV6-2 or TRBV6-3 combines with J gene TRBJ2-1, with TRBD2 matching 9 bases. Germline CDR1 is MNHEY and CDR2 is SVGEGT. Trimming at V came to 2 bases and at J to 10 bases, leaving 12 bases not matched to a gene. The CDR3 has 16 amino acids. The CDR3 loop is CASSYRLAGGPGEQFF. DNA of the CDR3: TGTGCCAGCAGTTACCGTTTGGCGGGAGGGCCTGGGGAGCAGTTCTTC.

J is TRBJ1-5 and V is TRBV18, with D uncertain. Trimming pared 6 bases from V and 7 bases from J, leaving 13 bases between. The CDR3 spans 13 residues. CDR1 and CDR2 from the germline V gene are KGHSH and LQKENI. The CDR3 protein is CASSRSKGQPQHF. The CDR3 nucleotides read TGTGCCAGCTCTCGGTCCAAGGGACAGCCCCAGCATTTT.

The chain carries TRBV28 and TRBJ1-4, with TRBD1 matching 9 bases. The ends lost 6 bases at V and 1 base at J; junction bases unmatched: 6. The CDR3 runs 16 residues. The germline gives CDR1 MDHEN, CDR2 SYDVKM. In DNA, the CDR3 is TGTGCCAGCAGCCTCAACAGGGGGCGAACTAATGAAAAACTGTTTTTT. Residues: CASSLNRGRTNEKLFF.

This clone is a singleton in its sample. The V and J genes are TRBV7-6 and TRBJ2-5; 7 nucleotides match TRBD1. The CDR3 is 14 amino acids. Germline V gives CDR1 SGHVS, CDR2 FNYEAQ. Trimming took 5 bases from V and 4 from J; bases not matched to a gene: 7. CDR3 coding DNA: TGTGCCAGCAGCCTCCGACAGGGACCAGAGACCCAGTACTTC. It specifies CASSLRQGPETQYF.

This clone was counted once. The chain employs TRBV10-2 and TRBJ2-7, with TRBD2 matching over 12 bases. This CDR3 contains 16 residues. V was clipped by 4 bases and J by 1 base; unmatched bases: 5. Germline V lookup: CDR1 WSHSY, CDR2 SAAADI. The DNA for the CDR3 is TGCGCCAGCAGTGGGGCTAGCGGGGGGGCGTCCTACGAGCAGTACTTC. It yields the protein CASSGASGGASYEQYF.

Only one count was recorded for this clone. The V and J genes are TRBV15 and TRBJ1-4; a possible D gene is TRBD1 (6 bases). The length of the CDR3 is 16 residues. Germline-derived CDR1 and CDR2 are LNHNV and YYDKDF (reference sequence). The V end lost 5 bases, the J end lost 5 bases, and 18 bases lay between the germline ends. CDR3 coding DNA: TGTGCCACCAGCCCCCGGGGGCAGGGCCACAATGAAAAACTGTTTTTT. Translation gives CATSPRGQGHNEKLFF.

The chain employs TRBV9 and TRBJ1-2; perhaps TRBD1 as D (5 bases). This CDR3 spans 13 amino acids. Germline V gene data show CDR1 as SGDLS and CDR2 as YYNGEE. The ends were cut back, 0 bases at V and 5 bases at J, with 8 bases in the middle. CDR3: CASSVGDSYGYTF. CDR3 nucleotide sequence: TGTGCCAGCAGCGTAGGAGACAGTTATGGCTACACCTTC. Variable domain in full (rest from reference TRBV9 and TRBJ1-2): DSGVTQTPKHLITATGQRVTLRCSPRSGDLSVYWYQQSLDQGLQFLIQYYNGEERAKGNILERFSAQQFPDLHSELNLSSLELGDSALYFCASSVGDSYGYTFGSGTRLTVV.

This chain joins TRBV25-1 and TRBJ1-1; D is uncertain. Germline CDR1 is MGHDK and CDR2 is SYGVNS. CDR3 size: 13 residues. V gave up 2 bases and J gave up 2 bases, with 6 bases separating them. CDR3 in DNA: TGTGCCAGCAGTGAAGGCATTAACACTGAAGCTTTCTTT. It translates to CASSEGINTEAFF.

The chain links TRBV9 to TRBJ2-1, with TRBD2 identical over 8 bases. The CDR3 spans 16 residues. Trimming at V came to 3 bases and at J to 0 bases, leaving 5 bases not matched to a gene. Germline V lookup: CDR1 SGDLS, CDR2 YYNGEE. The CDR3 sequence is CASSDSGTYSYNEQFF. In DNA, the CDR3 is TGTGCCAGCAGCGATAGCGGGACATACTCCTACAATGAGCAGTTCTTC.

In nucleotides, the CDR3 is TGCAGCGCCGCCCCAGGGGGAAACATTCAGTACTTC. It translates to CSAAPGGNIQYF. V and J are TRBV29-1 and TRBJ2-4; 7 nucleotides agree with TRBD1. The CDR3 is 12 amino acids. Per germline, CDR1 SQVTM and CDR2 ANQGSEA. Trimming took 7 bases from V and 6 from J; bases not matched to a gene: 6.

The chain combines TRBV19 with TRBJ1-3; D call uncertain. Germline V CDR1 and CDR2: LNHDA, SQIVND (reference sequence). This CDR3 has 15 residues. V dropped 3 bases and J dropped 0 bases, with 9 bases sitting between them. The CDR3 nucleotides are TGTGCCAGTAGTATGATAGACGGCTCTGGAAACACCATATATTTT. The encoded protein is CASSMIDGSGNTIYF.

This clone was found once. The chain links TRBV20-1 to TRBJ1-1; D uncertain. V gave up 0 bases and J gave up 12 bases, with 8 bases separating them. CDR3 length: 10 residues. Germline CDR1 reads DFQATT; CDR2 reads SNEGSKA (reference sequence). CDR3 in amino acids: CSAREKGTFF. In nucleotides, the CDR3 is TGCAGTGCTAGAGAAAAGGGAACTTTCTTT.

The chain carries TRBV2 and TRBJ2-5; D is unresolved. This CDR3 spans 14 amino acids. Germline CDR1 is SNHLY and CDR2 is FYNNEI. Trimming took 3 bases from V and 3 from J, leaving 11 bases between them. The CDR3 reads CASSDGPFEETQYF. The CDR3 DNA reads as TGTGCCAGCAGTGACGGCCCCTTCGAAGAGACCCAGTACTTC. Variable domain in full (rest from reference TRBV2 and TRBJ2-5): EPEVTQTPSHQVTQMGQEVILRCVPISNHLYFYWYRQILGQKVEFLVSFYNNEISEKSEIFDDQFSVERPDGSNFTLKIRSTKLEDSAMYFCASSDGPFEETQYFGPGTRLLVL.

J is TRBJ2-3 and V is TRBV27; no reliable D call. CDR1 and CDR2 from the germline V gene are MNHEY and SMNVEV (reference sequence). CDR3 length: 15 residues. Trimming shortened V by 3 bases and J by 7 bases, and 17 bases separated the two germline ends. As DNA, the CDR3 is TGTGCCAGCAGTTTCCGAAACCTCGGCCGGAATACGCAGTATTTT. Amino acid sequence: CASSFRNLGRNTQYF.

The table lists this clone with a few counts. The chain uses TRBV27 and TRBJ1-2; TRBD1 aligns across 10 bases. This CDR3 is 16 amino acids long. Germline lookup yields CDR1 MNHEY and CDR2 SMNVEV (reference sequence). V shed 5 bases and J 5 bases; nucleotides not matched to a gene: 11. In nucleotides, the CDR3 is TGTGCCAGCAGTATAAAACGGACAGGGGGGAGTTATGGCTACACCTTC. Amino acids: CASSIKRTGGSYGYTF.

V gene TRBV3-1 (or the pseudogene TRBV3-2) combines with J gene TRBJ2-7; D is uncertain. The V end lost 0 bases, the J end lost 2 bases, and 14 bases lay between the germline ends. The CDR3 runs to 16 residues. The germline V gene encodes CDR1 LGHDT and CDR2 YNNKEL (reference sequence). This chain's CDR3 is CASSQEYLLPTYEQYF. For the CDR3, the DNA is TGTGCCAGCAGCCAAGAGTATCTACTCCCCACCTACGAGCAGTACTTC.

The chain couples TRBV29-1 to TRBJ2-6; D is perhaps TRBD1 (5 bases). The CDR3 extends over 17 amino acids. Trimming removed 5 bases at V and 0 bases at J, with 17 bases between. From germline, CDR1 is SQVTM and CDR2 ANQGSEA. The CDR3 is CSVQGLNPSSGANVLTF. DNA of the CDR3: TGCAGCGTTCAGGGTCTAAACCCTAGCTCTGGGGCCAACGTCCTGACTTTC.

DNA of the CDR3: TGTGCCAGCAGGACCCCCCTAGCGGGGGCACCGACCGCGGCCTACAATGAGCAGTTCTTC. It specifies CASRTPLAGAPTAAYNEQFF. The chain is built from TRBV2 and TRBJ2-1; TRBD2 agrees at 10 bases. V lost 6 bases, J lost 2 bases, and 19 bases stayed unmatched. The CDR3 is 20 residues long. Germline V gene data show CDR1 as SNHLY and CDR2 as FYNNEI.

The chain carries TRBV7-9 and TRBJ2-1; 12 bases map to TRBD2. The CDR3 loop spans 15 amino acids. V was pared by 5 bases and J by 6 bases, with 5 bases of the junction left unmatched. Per germline, CDR1 SEHNR and CDR2 FQNEAQ (reference sequence). The CDR3 DNA reads TGTGCCAGCAGCCAACCGGGACTAGCGGGCAATGAGCAGTTCTTC. Amino acid sequence: CASSQPGLAGNEQFF.

The chain is built from TRBV7-9 and TRBJ1-6; no clear D. Trimming stripped 5 bases from V and 13 bases from J, with 21 bases between. Germline V lookup: CDR1 SEHNR, CDR2 FQNEAQ (reference sequence). CDR3 size: 15 residues. Written as DNA, the CDR3 is TGTGCCAGCAGCCCTCTCCACGCCGCCCTTGGGCCCCTCCACTTT. Protein: CASSPLHAALGPLHF. The full variable domain, rest sourced from reference TRBV7-9 and TRBJ1-6, is DTGVSQNPRHKITKRGQNVTFRCDPISEHNRLYWYRQTLGQGPEFLTYFQNEAQLEKSRLLSDRFSAERPKGSFSTLEIQRTEQGDSAMYLCASSPLHAALGPLHFGNGTRLTVT.

V gene TRBV5-5 combines with J gene TRBJ1-6; D is possibly TRBD1 (5 bases). The V and J ends lost 2 bases and 9 bases respectively, with 18 bases between them. Germline values: CDR1 SGHKS, CDR2 YYEKEE (reference sequence). The CDR3 totals 16 residues. The CDR3 reads CASSLSGPRQASPLHF. CDR3 in DNA: TGTGCCAGCAGCTTATCGGGACCTAGGCAGGCTTCACCCCTCCACTTT.

The rearrangement uses TRBV13 and TRBJ1-1; D gene uncertain. The CDR3 runs to 15 residues. The ends were cut back, 3 bases at V and 2 bases at J, with 13 bases in the middle. Germline loops: CDR1 PRHDT, CDR2 FYEKMQ (reference sequence). DNA for the CDR3: TGTGCCAGCAGCTTGGGGAGGGCAGCAAACACTGAAGCTTTCTTT. Protein: CASSLGRAANTEAFF. Combining the CDR3 with reference TRBV13 and TRBJ1-1 gives the whole variable domain AAGVIQSPRHLIKEKRETATLKCYPIPRHDTVYWYQQGPGQDPQFLISFYEKMQSDKGSIPDRFSAQQFSDYHSELNMSSLELGDSALYFCASSLGRAANTEAFFGQGTRLTVV.

This rearrangement joins TRBV19 to TRBJ1-6; tentatively, D is TRBD1 (6 bases). V shed 7 bases and J shed 7 bases, with 17 bases lying between them. This CDR3 comprises 15 residues. Germline V gene data show CDR1 as LNHDA and CDR2 as SQIVND (reference sequence). As DNA, the CDR3 is TGTGCCAGTACTCCCTCGGGGGCAGTGAATTCACCCCTCCACTTT. Translating gives CASTPSGAVNSPLHF.

For the CDR3, the DNA is TGCGCCAGCAGCGGACAGGGTAGAGATGAAAAACTGTTTTTT. Protein product: CASSGQGRDEKLFF. The rearrangement joins TRBV5-1 to TRBJ1-4; 8 nucleotides align to TRBD1. Trimming cost V 4 bases and J 6 bases; bases outside gene matches: 5. The CDR3 length is 14 residues. Germline V gene data show CDR1 as SGHRS and CDR2 as YFSETQ.

This chain joins TRBV5-1 and TRBJ1-1; D gene ambiguous. The germline V gene has CDR1 SGHRS and CDR2 YFSETQ. V lost 1 base, J lost 6 bases, and 13 bases lay in between. The length of the CDR3 is 14 residues. The CDR3 nucleotides are TGCGCCAGCAGCTTGAGTGGCGTGTCGGCTGAAGCTTTCTTT. Residues: CASSLSGVSAEAFF.